This TCR beta chain came from a study of Ad26.COV2.S vaccination and SARS-CoV-2 variants. Study as a whole: By the intramuscular route, Ad26.COV2.S was given once, or twice 56 days apart. Study observations and caveats: Spike-specific responses of CD8+ and CD4+ T cells were reported to display substantial breadth after vaccination. Breadth measured for non-spike TCRs was similar across vaccine and placebo recipients. Total T cell responses may have been underestimated by the TCR breadth and depth analyses.

Repertoires were generated with immunoSEQ multiplex PCR, while TCRdb's copy carries only in-frame clones and drops some. The sample has 300,000 to 500,000 clones, more than 85% seen once; the top ten hold under 4%. This clone has just one count. Its antigen is undetermined. The germline V gene has CDR1 SQVTM and CDR2 ANQGSEA. The CDR3 loop spans 13 amino acids. The V and J ends lost 7 bases and 4 bases respectively, with 14 bases between them. Treatment described: over 15 received Ad26.COV2.S at low or high dose, single or two shots; 5 received placebo; per-sample allocation not given. Sampling was done on day 63 after the first vaccine or placebo injection.

The receptor's source is a person aged 18 to 59 who received the Ad26.COV2.S COVID-19 vaccine or a placebo. This chain uses TRBV29-1 with TRBJ2-1; possible D gene TRBD2, 6 bases. Sequenced here: peripheral blood, sampled in a trial of Ad26.COV2.S vaccine versus placebo. DNA of the CDR3: TGCAGCGGGGGGGTATTGGGGTACAATGAGCAGTTCTTC. Translated, it gives CSGGVLGYNEQFF.